The clone carrying this TCR beta chain was counted a single time. TCRdb reprocessed the 5' RACE reads with MiXCR, giving one entry per CDR3 protein. The sample has 450,000 or so distinct CDR3 sequences; about 18% are singletons. These data originate in a study of identical twins. CDR3 size: 16 residues. Germline assignment: CDR1 ENHRY and CDR2 SYGVKD. The J segment lost 2 bases and the V segment lost 6 bases, leaving 6 bases of the junction unmatched. The sample taken for sequencing was naive T cells sorted from blood. This TCR derives from a man between 45 and 60 years old in good health. V and J are TRBV10-3 and TRBJ2-4; 11 bases line up with TRBD2. DNA of the CDR3: TGTGCCATCAGCCCCACTAGCGGGGGTACCAAAAACATTCAGTACTTC. Amino acids: CAISPTSGGTKNIQYF.